These T cell receptor beta chains were read from a single sample in a study of shared clonotypes between healthy human individuals. Using immunoSEQ multiplex PCR, the repertoire was profiled, and TCRdb retains in-frame clones only, with some absent. The top ten hold approximately 1.5% of the sample, which has under 1,100,000 clones, around 75% seen once. Source material: memory CD4+ T cells sorted from blood. These receptors came from a man between 18 and 35 years old in good health. The CDR3 runs from the conserved cysteine through the conserved F or W. Each record gives: V gene, D gene, clone size, J gene, CDR3 protein, CDR3 DNA. A D gene is named only where the DNA matches it firmly. Where a row states a size, it is once, few, many or the class of an expanded clone; other rows omit it.

V: TRBV5-1
D: TRBD2
size: NA
J: TRBJ2-1
CDR3: CASSLERGGLDEQFF
DNA: TGCGCCAGCAGCCTGGAGCGGGGGGGCCTCGATGAGCAGTTCTTC

V: TRBV5-4
D: NA
size: once
J: TRBJ2-2
CDR3: CASSLADTGELFF
DNA: TGTGCCAGCAGCCTGGCGGATACCGGGGAGCTGTTTTTT

V: TRBV5-4
D: NA
size: NA
J: TRBJ2-5
CDR3: CASSSWAFQETQYF
DNA: TGTGCCAGCAGCTCTTGGGCGTTCCAAGAGACCCAGTACTTC

V: TRBV7-9
D: NA
size: NA
J: TRBJ2-5
CDR3: CASSLVGGRETQYF
DNA: TGTGCCAGCAGCTTAGTCGGGGGCCGAGAGACCCAGTACTTC

V: TRBV6-5
D: TRBD1
size: NA
J: TRBJ2-7
CDR3: CANGQGYEQYF
DNA: TGTGCCAACGGACAGGGCTACGAGCAGTACTTC

V: TRBV10-1
D: NA
size: NA
J: TRBJ2-1
CDR3: CASSDGGTHNEQFF
DNA: TGCGCCAGCAGTGACGGCGGGACCCACAATGAGCAGTTCTTC

V: TRBV2
D: NA
size: many
J: TRBJ2-1
CDR3: CASSEAVAPREQFF
DNA: TGTGCCAGCAGTGAAGCAGTCGCTCCACGGGAGCAGTTCTTC

V: TRBV5-1
D: NA
size: NA
J: TRBJ2-3
CDR3: CASSLDGDRLDTQYF
DNA: TGCGCCAGCAGCTTGGACGGGGACCGGCTAGATACGCAGTATTTT

V: TRBV6-5
D: NA
size: NA
J: TRBJ2-1
CDR3: CASRLASYNEQFF
DNA: TGTGCCAGCAGACTGGCCTCCTACAATGAGCAGTTCTTC

V: TRBV5-5
D: NA
size: NA
J: TRBJ2-2
CDR3: CASSLGPGPNTGELFF
DNA: TGTGCCAGCAGCTTGGGGCCGGGTCCGAACACCGGGGAGCTGTTTTTT

V: TRBV6-1
D: NA
size: NA
J: TRBJ1-2
CDR3: CASSEAGAANYGYTF
DNA: TGTGCCAGCAGTGAGGCTGGGGCGGCAAACTATGGCTACACCTTC

V: TRBV5-4
D: TRBD2
size: NA
J: TRBJ2-2
CDR3: CASSFSGTSGRTGELFF
DNA: TGTGCCAGCAGTTTTTCCGGGACTAGCGGTAGGACGGGGGAGCTGTTTTTT

V: TRBV10-3
D: NA
size: NA
J: TRBJ1-5
CDR3: CAISGNSNQPQHF
DNA: TGTGCCATCAGTGGAAATAGCAATCAGCCCCAGCATTTT

V: TRBV6-5
D: NA
size: NA
J: TRBJ2-2
CDR3: CASRKGLVTGELFF
DNA: TGTGCCAGCAGAAAGGGACTCGTCACCGGGGAGCTGTTTTTT

V: TRBV9
D: NA
size: NA
J: TRBJ2-7
CDR3: CASSVAGGASREQYF
DNA: TGTGCCAGCAGCGTAGCAGGCGGGGCCTCGAGAGAGCAGTACTTC

V: TRBV28
D: TRBD2
size: NA
J: TRBJ2-1
CDR3: CASSLLGSGGPREFF
DNA: TGTGCCAGCAGTTTATTGGGTAGCGGGGGCCCCCGCGAGTTCTTC

V: TRBV5-1
D: NA
size: NA
J: TRBJ2-4
CDR3: CASSSDGNIQYF
DNA: TGCGCCAGCAGCTCGGACGGAAACATTCAGTACTTC

V: TRBV5-1
D: TRBD2
size: many
J: TRBJ2-5
CDR3: CASSLDAGGRETQYF
DNA: TGCGCCAGCAGCTTGGACGCGGGGGGGCGAGAGACCCAGTACTTC

V: TRBV5-1
D: NA
size: NA
J: TRBJ2-3
CDR3: CASSLGGRGSDTQYF
DNA: TGCGCCAGCAGCTTGGGGGGCAGGGGTTCAGATACGCAGTATTTT

V: TRBV11-2
D: TRBD1
size: NA
J: TRBJ1-3
CDR3: CASSLGLSGTGVGNTIYF
DNA: TGTGCCAGCAGCTTAGGGCTTTCCGGGACAGGGGTCGGAAACACCATATATTTT

V: TRBV7-9
D: NA
size: NA
J: TRBJ2-7
CDR3: CASSFQGTYEQYF
DNA: TGTGCCAGCAGCTTTCAGGGAACCTACGAGCAGTACTTC

V: TRBV5-6
D: TRBD1
size: NA
J: TRBJ1-2
CDR3: CASSQIVRQGAIGYTF
DNA: TGTGCCAGCAGCCAAATAGTCCGGCAGGGGGCGATTGGCTACACCTTC

V: TRBV10-3
D: TRBD1
size: NA
J: TRBJ1-1
CDR3: CAISEEQGSTEAFF
DNA: TGTGCCATCAGTGAGGAACAGGGGAGCACTGAAGCTTTCTTT

V: TRBV5-6
D: NA
size: NA
J: TRBJ2-7
CDR3: CASSLVSGGRQYF
DNA: TGTGCCAGCAGCTTGGTGTCCGGGGGAAGGCAGTACTTC

V: TRBV7-2
D: TRBD2
size: few
J: TRBJ2-3
CDR3: CASSSGRKGEVTDTQYF
DNA: TGTGCCAGCAGCAGCGGGAGAAAAGGGGAAGTAACAGATACGCAGTATTTT

V: TRBV9
D: NA
size: once
J: TRBJ1-3
CDR3: CASSVDPPTGNTIYF
DNA: TGTGCCAGCAGCGTAGATCCCCCCACTGGAAACACCATATATTTT